The 9 T cell receptor beta chains reported below all come from one sample, sequenced in a study of control samples from healthy donors and cancer patients (dated by TCRdb to about 2020). Library generation was performed with the immunoSEQ multiplex PCR assay. Drawn from immuneACCESS, this table holds only the in-frame rearrangements with V and J called that TCRdb kept. Clones are partly lost; checked studies trace under half to an unresolved V gene and leave the rest unexplained. The sample profile shows tens of thousands of clones; 75% to 90% of them were found once. The ten largest clones represent over 45% of the sample. The sample consisted of blood. The receptors come from a man in his fifties or sixties in good health.

The chain uses TRBV18 and TRBJ2-1, with a weak D call TRBD2 (5 bases). The CDR3 consists of 16 residues. The germline CDR1 and CDR2 sequences are KGHSH and LQKENI. V shed 6 bases and J shed 0 bases, with 15 bases lying between them. CDR3 coding DNA: TGTGCCAGCTCTTCCCCCGGGAAAGGCTCCTACAATGAGCAGTTCTTC. Its protein is CASSSPGKGSYNEQFF.

This clone occurred once. The V gene is TRBV4-3, the J gene TRBJ1-1; no firm D call. V dropped 1 base and J dropped 1 base, with 10 bases sitting between them. CDR1 and CDR2 (germline): LGHNA, YSLEER. The CDR3 contains 15 residues. CDR3 region: CASSQVNSGNTEAFF. CDR3 nucleotides: TGCGCCAGCAGCCAAGTAAATTCGGGGAACACTGAAGCTTTCTTT.

This clone was observed once. The chain combines TRBV6-6 with TRBJ1-2, with 8 bases matching TRBD1. Per the germline V gene, CDR1 is MNHNY and CDR2 is SVGAGI (reference sequence). Trimming at V came to 6 bases and at J to 4 bases, leaving 7 bases not matched to a gene. The CDR3 extends over 14 amino acids. The CDR3 DNA reads TGTGCCAGCAGAATAGGACAGGGCGGCTATGGCTACACCTTC. This translates into CASRIGQGGYGYTF.

The chain employs TRBV19 and TRBJ1-6; D perhaps matches TRBD1 (5 bases). From germline, CDR1 is LNHDA and CDR2 SQIVND (reference sequence). The CDR3 spans 13 residues. Trimming removed 4 bases at V and 7 bases at J, with 8 bases between. The CDR3 coding sequence is TGTGCCAGTAGTACACGACAGAATTCACCCCTCCACTTT. Translation: CASSTRQNSPLHF.

For the CDR3, the DNA is TGCGCCAGCAGCTCCGGGACTATCTACAATGAGCAGTTCTTC. Protein: CASSSGTIYNEQFF. The rearrangement links TRBV5-1 to TRBJ2-1, with 7 bases matching TRBD2. CDR1 is SGHRS and CDR2 is YFSETQ in the germline V gene. V lost 3 bases and J lost 3; bases outside the gene matches: 3. CDR3 size: 14 residues.

This clone appeared once. This rearrangement joins TRBV7-8 to TRBJ1-1, with unresolved D. CDR1 is SGHVS, CDR2 FQNEAQ, per germline. V gave up 1 base and J gave up 2 bases, with 11 bases separating them. This CDR3 spans 15 amino acids. CDR3 sequence: CASSLGGRLNTEAFF. CDR3 sequence (DNA): TGTGCCAGCAGCTTAGGGGGTAGACTTAACACTGAAGCTTTCTTT.

The rearrangement links TRBV30 to TRBJ2-5, with D unresolved. Trimming left V 4 bases short and J 1 base short, with 10 bases between. There are 13 residues in the CDR3. The germline gives CDR1 GTSNPN, CDR2 SVGIG (reference sequence). The CDR3 protein is CAWTLLGQETQYF. As DNA, the CDR3 is TGTGCCTGGACCCTTCTGGGCCAAGAGACCCAGTACTTC. The variable domain in full, with the rest retrieved from reference TRBV30 and TRBJ2-5, is SQTIHQWPATLVQPVGSPLSLECTVEGTSNPNLYWYRQAAGRGLQLLFYSVGIGQISSEVPQNLSASRPQDRQFILSSKKLLLSDSGFYLCAWTLLGQETQYFGPGTRLLVL.

CDR3 nucleotides: TGTGCCAGCAGGGGAACGGGGGTCTCTGAAGCTTTCTTT. This gives the protein CASRGTGVSEAFF. The chain employs TRBV6-5 and TRBJ1-1; D perhaps matches TRBD1 (5 bases). The CDR3 runs 13 residues. V lost 6 bases and J lost 6, with 14 bases in between. Germline V CDR1 and CDR2: MNHEY, SVGAGI.

This clone was recorded only once. The CDR3 sequence: CASSAADRTIGSPLHF. The CDR3 DNA is TGTGCCAGCAGTGCGGCGGACAGGACGATTGGTTCACCCCTCCACTTT. The J gene is TRBJ1-6, the V gene TRBV25-1, with TRBD1 matching 7 bases. In germline, CDR1 is MGHDK, CDR2 SYGVNS. V lost 4 bases to trimming and J lost 9 bases; unmatched junction nucleotides: 12. CDR3 length: 16 amino acids.